Shown below are 14 T cell receptor beta chains from a single sample sequenced in a study of CD8+ T cells in alopecia areata. Sequencing used cDNA as its template, made by extracting RNA and reverse transcribing it. Data came from immunoSEQ multiplex PCR; TCRdb stores just in-frame clones and leaves some out. The sample contains about 4,400 clones, roughly 60% of which appear only once. Treatment specified: oral pan-JAK inhibitor, 5-10 mg twice daily. Peripheral blood, together with lesional scalp punch biopsies, was collected from alopecia areata patients. The sample was skin, taken at approximately week 36, from a patient treated with tofacitinib. The receptor set was obtained from a human donor with alopecia areata.

The chain recombines TRBV29-1 with TRBJ2-7, with D unclear. CDR3 size: 12 residues. From germline, CDR1 is SQVTM and CDR2 ANQGSEA. Trimming took 4 bases from V and 6 from J, leaving 13 bases between them. The CDR3 is CSVGLDSSEQYF. In DNA, the CDR3 is TGCAGCGTTGGATTGGATAGCTCCGAGCAGTACTTC.

The chain couples TRBV6-5 to TRBJ1-5, with D hard to call. The ends were cut back, 2 bases at V and 7 bases at J, with 9 bases in the middle. Germline V CDR1 and CDR2: MNHEY, SVGAGI. The CDR3 length is 13 residues. CDR3 nucleotide sequence: TGTGCCAGCAGTTACGGGTCGGGCCAGCCCCAGCATTTT. Translating it yields CASSYGSGQPQHF.

This sequence joins TRBV29-1 and TRBJ1-1, with D possibly TRBD1 on 5 matching bases. Trimming took off 5 bases at V and 6 bases at J, with 10 bases between the two ends. The length of the CDR3 is 11 residues. Germline CDR1 reads SQVTM; CDR2 reads ANQGSEA. As DNA, the CDR3 is TGCAGCGTTTTGCAGGGCCCTGAAGCTTTCTTT. Protein product: CSVLQGPEAFF.

This clone occurred a few times. The rearrangement links TRBV25-1 to TRBJ2-1, with D perhaps matching TRBD2 (5 bases). V dropped 0 bases and J dropped 0 bases, with 9 bases sitting between them. This CDR3 is 16 amino acids long. Germline loops: CDR1 MGHDK, CDR2 SYGVNS. In DNA, the CDR3 is TGTGCCAGCAGTGAATATACCGGGAACTCCTACAATGAGCAGTTCTTC. The encoded protein is CASSEYTGNSYNEQFF.

The chain uses TRBV7-8 and TRBJ1-5; TRBD1 matches 10 bases. Per the germline V gene, CDR1 is SGHVS and CDR2 is FQNEAQ. The CDR3 length is 17 residues. After removal of 1 base from V and 1 base from J, the junction contained 4 bases not matched to a gene. CDR3 nucleotides: TGTGCCAGCAGCTTAGGGAGACAGGGGGCGAGCAATCAGCCCCAGCATTTT. Translating it yields CASSLGRQGASNQPQHF.

The chain has TRBV2 and TRBJ2-2; TRBD2 matches 12 bases. CDR1 and CDR2 from the germline V gene are SNHLY and FYNNEI. Losses at the gene ends were 7 bases for V and 5 bases for J; bases not matched to a gene: 2. The CDR3 sequence is 14 residues long. As DNA, the CDR3 is TGTGCCAGCATACTAGCGGGAGGAACCGGGGAGCTGTTTTTT. It encodes CASILAGGTGELFF. The variable domain in full, with the rest retrieved from reference TRBV2 and TRBJ2-2, is EPEVTQTPSHQVTQMGQEVILRCVPISNHLYFYWYRQILGQKVEFLVSFYNNEISEKSEIFDDQFSVERPDGSNFTLKIRSTKLEDSAMYFCASILAGGTGELFFGEGSRLTVL.

The chain joins TRBV7-2 to TRBJ2-3; no firm D call. Germline CDR1 reads SGHTA; CDR2 reads FQGNSA. The length of the CDR3 is 11 residues. V was shortened by 3 bases and J by 2 bases, with 0 bases between the two germline ends. The CDR3 spells CASSFTDTQYF. The DNA for the CDR3 is TGTGCCAGCAGCTTCACAGATACGCAGTATTTT.

The chain employs TRBV19 and TRBJ2-1, with D possibly TRBD2 on 5 matching bases. The CDR3 extends over 17 amino acids. The V end lost 4 bases, the J end lost 0 bases, and 16 bases lay between the germline ends. From germline, CDR1 is LNHDA and CDR2 SQIVND (reference sequence). CDR3 sequence reads: CASSTLLRLNSYNEQFF. For the CDR3, the DNA is TGTGCCAGTAGTACACTCCTTAGACTAAACTCCTACAATGAGCAGTTCTTC.

This clone was seen a few times. The gene calls are TRBV30 and TRBJ2-1, with D perhaps matching TRBD1 (6 bases). Germline CDR1 GTSNPN, CDR2 SVGIG (reference sequence). The CDR3 contains 16 residues. V was cut by 1 base and J by 1 base, with 14 bases left in between. The CDR3: CAWSDDRRGSYNEQFF. The CDR3 coding sequence is TGTGCCTGGAGTGACGACCGCAGGGGATCCTACAATGAGCAGTTCTTC. The entire variable domain, with the rest obtained from reference TRBV30 and TRBJ2-1, is as follows: SQTIHQWPATLVQPVGSPLSLECTVEGTSNPNLYWYRQAAGRGLQLLFYSVGIGQISSEVPQNLSASRPQDRQFILSSKKLLLSDSGFYLCAWSDDRRGSYNEQFFGPGTRLTVL.

The V and J genes are TRBV28 and TRBJ2-5, with 7 bases that match TRBD1. The V gene's germline CDR1 is MDHEN and CDR2 SYDVKM. V shed 4 bases and J 7 bases; nucleotides not matched to a gene: 15. The CDR3 sequence is 16 residues long. This CDR3 reads CASSSQGEDSPWTQYF. As DNA, the CDR3 is TGTGCCAGCAGTTCGCAGGGGGAAGACAGCCCCTGGACCCAGTACTTC.

The gene calls are TRBV5-4 and TRBJ2-3; no definite D call. Germline loops: CDR1 SGHNT, CDR2 YYREEE (reference sequence). The CDR3 totals 13 residues. Deletions cut 5 bases from V and 2 bases from J, with 9 bases between. CDR3 nucleotides: TGTGCCAGCAGTCCGACGGTCACAGATACGCAGTATTTT. It is translated as CASSPTVTDTQYF.

The chain employs TRBV4-1 and TRBJ1-3; D is possibly TRBD1 (5 bases). Trimming stripped 3 bases from V and 0 bases from J, with 12 bases between. CDR1 and CDR2 from the germline V gene are MGHRA and YSYEKL. This CDR3 spans 16 amino acids. The CDR3 loop reads CASSQKGVFSGNTIYF. The DNA for the CDR3 is TGCGCCAGCAGCCAGAAAGGGGTCTTCTCTGGAAACACCATATATTTT.

This clone has more than one count but fewer than ten. The gene calls are TRBV7-9 and TRBJ2-5; a possible D gene is TRBD1 (6 bases). V shed 4 bases and J shed 9 bases, with 18 bases lying between them. Germline assignment: CDR1 SEHNR and CDR2 FQNEAQ (reference sequence). The CDR3 contains 14 residues. CDR3 sequence reads: CASSSTGGKMAQYF. The CDR3, as DNA: TGTGCCAGCAGCTCAACTGGGGGCAAGATGGCCCAGTACTTC. Combining the CDR3 with reference TRBV7-9 and TRBJ2-5 gives the whole variable domain DTGVSQNPRHKITKRGQNVTFRCDPISEHNRLYWYRQTLGQGPEFLTYFQNEAQLEKSRLLSDRFSAERPKGSFSTLEIQRTEQGDSAMYLCASSSTGGKMAQYFGPGTRLLVL.

The chain recombines TRBV5-1 with TRBJ2-2; 11 positions agree with TRBD2. J gave up 1 base and V 1 base, and 3 bases lay outside the gene matches. The CDR3 contains 17 residues. Germline lookup yields CDR1 SGHRS and CDR2 YFSETQ. The CDR3 region is CASSLTGLAVNTGELFF. As DNA, the CDR3 is TGCGCCAGCAGCTTGACGGGACTAGCGGTGAACACCGGGGAGCTGTTTTTT.